Included here is one T cell receptor beta chain sequence, with context. Its antigen remains unidentified. 13 Jbeta primers and 60 Vbeta primers were used for the PCR. Produced via immunoSEQ multiplex PCR; TCRdb's table is partial and in-frame only. The ten most abundant clones cover roughly 1% of a sample with more than 95,000 clones. This CDR3 has 13 amino acids. Germline loops: CDR1 LNHNV, CDR2 YYDKDF (reference sequence). The V end was cut by 2 bases, the J end by 9 bases, with 13 bases between. This specimen comes from a study of cytomegalovirus exposure and HLA in healthy donors. Study results and limitations: An analysis that came later showed most CMV-associated TCR beta chains appearing HLA-restricted. Reports described diagnosis of cytomegalovirus status by the classifier as highly specific and sensitive. TCR beta chain V- and J-gene trimming was linked, in a later analysis, to a missense variant in DCLRE1C. There were under 200 TCR beta chains listed as cytomegalovirus-associated.

Sample: PBMCs. V usage is TRBV15 and J usage is TRBJ2-5, with a weak D call TRBD1 (6 bases). This TCR was recovered from a man aged 18 to 30 in good health and CMV-seronegative. The CDR3 region has the DNA TGTGCCACCAGCAGACGGACAGATCCAGCCCAGTACTTC. Residues: CATSRRTDPAQYF. Complete variable domain (other parts from reference TRBV15 and TRBJ2-5): DAMVIQNPRYQVTQFGKPVTLSCSQTLNHNVMYWYQQKSSQAPKLLFHYYDKDFNNEADTPDNFQSRRPNTSFCFLDIRSPGLGDTAMYLCATSRRTDPAQYFGPGTRLLVL.